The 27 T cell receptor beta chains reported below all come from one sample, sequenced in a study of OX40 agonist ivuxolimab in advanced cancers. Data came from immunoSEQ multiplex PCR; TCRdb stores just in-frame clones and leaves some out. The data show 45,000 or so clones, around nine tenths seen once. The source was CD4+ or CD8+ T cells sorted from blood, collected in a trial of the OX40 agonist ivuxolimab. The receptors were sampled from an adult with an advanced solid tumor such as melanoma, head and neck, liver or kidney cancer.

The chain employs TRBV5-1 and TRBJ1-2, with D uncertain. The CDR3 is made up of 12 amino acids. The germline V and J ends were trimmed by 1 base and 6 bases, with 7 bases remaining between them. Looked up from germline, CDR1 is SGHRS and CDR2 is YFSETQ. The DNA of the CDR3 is TGCGCCAGCAGCTTGCCCGATAATGGCTACACCTTC. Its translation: CASSLPDNGYTF.

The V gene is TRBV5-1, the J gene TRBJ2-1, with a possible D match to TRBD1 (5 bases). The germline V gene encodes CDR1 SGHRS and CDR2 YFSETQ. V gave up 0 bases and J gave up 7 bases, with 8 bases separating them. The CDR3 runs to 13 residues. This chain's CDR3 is CASSLGQQNEQFF. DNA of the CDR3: TGCGCCAGCAGCTTGGGACAGCAAAATGAGCAGTTCTTC.

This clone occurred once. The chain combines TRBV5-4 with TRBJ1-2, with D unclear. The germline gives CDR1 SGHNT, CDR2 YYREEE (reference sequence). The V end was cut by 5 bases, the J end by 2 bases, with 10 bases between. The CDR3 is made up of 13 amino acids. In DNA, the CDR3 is TGTGCCAGCAGGCAAGGACTCAACTATGGCTACACCTTC. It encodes CASRQGLNYGYTF. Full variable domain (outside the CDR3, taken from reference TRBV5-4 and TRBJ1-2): ETGVTQSPTHLIKTRGQQVTLRCSSQSGHNTVSWYQQALGQGPQFIFQYYREEENGRGNFPPRFSGLQFPNYSSELNVNALELDDSALYLCASRQGLNYGYTFGSGTRLTVV.

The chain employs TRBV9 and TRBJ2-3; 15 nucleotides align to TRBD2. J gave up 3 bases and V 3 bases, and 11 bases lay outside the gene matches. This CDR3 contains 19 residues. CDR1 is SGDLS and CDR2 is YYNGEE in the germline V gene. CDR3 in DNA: TGTGCCAGCAGCGCCGGGGGGACTAGCGGGAGGCGGGGAACAGATACGCAGTATTTT. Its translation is CASSAGGTSGRRGTDTQYF.

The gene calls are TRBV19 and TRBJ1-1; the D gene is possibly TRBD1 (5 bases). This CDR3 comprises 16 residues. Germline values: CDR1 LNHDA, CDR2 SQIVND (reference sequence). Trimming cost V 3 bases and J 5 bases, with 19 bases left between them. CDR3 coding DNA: TGTGCCAGTAGTATCGAAGGCCAGGGTATTGTGACTGAAGCTTTCTTT. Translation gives CASSIEGQGIVTEAFF.

The CDR3 sequence: CASSYRGRLWELFF. The CDR3 nucleotides are TGTGCCAGCAGTTACAGGGGCCGTCTCTGGGAGCTGTTTTTT. The chain uses TRBV6-5 and TRBJ2-2, with D perhaps TRBD1 (5 bases). V lost 2 bases and J 9 bases, leaving 13 bases between the germline ends. Germline CDR1 is MNHEY and CDR2 is SVGAGI. The CDR3 runs 14 residues.

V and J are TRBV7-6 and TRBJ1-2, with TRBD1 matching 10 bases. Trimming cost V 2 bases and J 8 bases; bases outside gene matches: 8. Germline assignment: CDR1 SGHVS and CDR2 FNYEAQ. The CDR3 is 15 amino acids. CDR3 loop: CASSLLDRGSSGYTF. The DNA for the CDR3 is TGTGCCAGCAGCTTACTGGACAGGGGGTCGAGCGGCTACACCTTC.

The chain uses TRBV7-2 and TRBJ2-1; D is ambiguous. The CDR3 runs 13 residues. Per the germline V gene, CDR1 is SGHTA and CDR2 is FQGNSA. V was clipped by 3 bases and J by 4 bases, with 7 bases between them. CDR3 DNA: TGTGCCAGCAGCTTCACAGCGTACAATGAGCAGTTCTTC. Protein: CASSFTAYNEQFF.

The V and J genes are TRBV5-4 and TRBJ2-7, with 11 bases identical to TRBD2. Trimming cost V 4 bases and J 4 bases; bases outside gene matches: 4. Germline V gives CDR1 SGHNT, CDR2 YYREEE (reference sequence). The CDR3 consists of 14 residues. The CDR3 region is CASSPRLAGYEQYF. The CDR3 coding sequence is TGTGCCAGCAGCCCCAGACTAGCGGGGTACGAGCAGTACTTC.

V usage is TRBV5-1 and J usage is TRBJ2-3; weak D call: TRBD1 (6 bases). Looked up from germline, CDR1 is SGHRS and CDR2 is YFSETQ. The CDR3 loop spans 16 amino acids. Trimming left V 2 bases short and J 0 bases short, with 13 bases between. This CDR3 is CASSFEGQPSTDTQYF. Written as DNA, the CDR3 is TGCGCCAGCAGCTTTGAAGGACAGCCTAGCACAGATACGCAGTATTTT.

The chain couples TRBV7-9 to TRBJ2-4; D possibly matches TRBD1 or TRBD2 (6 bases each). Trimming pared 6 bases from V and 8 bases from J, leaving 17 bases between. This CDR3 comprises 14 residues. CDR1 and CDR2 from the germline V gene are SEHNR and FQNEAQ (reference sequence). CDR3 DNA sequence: TGTGCCAGCAGGGCACTAGGGGGGATGGACATTCAGTACTTC. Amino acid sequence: CASRALGGMDIQYF.

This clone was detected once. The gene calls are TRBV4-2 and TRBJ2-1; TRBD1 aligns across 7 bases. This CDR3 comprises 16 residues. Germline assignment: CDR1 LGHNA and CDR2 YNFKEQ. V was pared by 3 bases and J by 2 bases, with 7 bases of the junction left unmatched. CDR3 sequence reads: CASSHPTGVTYNEQFF. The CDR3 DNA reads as TGTGCCAGCAGCCATCCTACAGGGGTGACCTACAATGAGCAGTTCTTC.

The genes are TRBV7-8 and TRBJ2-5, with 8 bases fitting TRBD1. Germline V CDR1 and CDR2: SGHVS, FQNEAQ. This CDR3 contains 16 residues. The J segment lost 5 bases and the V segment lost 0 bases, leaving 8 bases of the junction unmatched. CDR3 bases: TGTGCCAGCAGCTTAGCAAACGGACAGGGCGGTGAGACCCAGTACTTC. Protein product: CASSLANGQGGETQYF. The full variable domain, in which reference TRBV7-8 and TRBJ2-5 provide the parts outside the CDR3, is GAGVSQSPRYKVAKRGQDVALRCDPISGHVSLFWYQQALGQGPEFLTYFQNEAQLDKSGLPSDRFFAERPEGSVSTLKIQRTQQEDSAVYLCASSLANGQGGETQYFGPGTRLLVL.

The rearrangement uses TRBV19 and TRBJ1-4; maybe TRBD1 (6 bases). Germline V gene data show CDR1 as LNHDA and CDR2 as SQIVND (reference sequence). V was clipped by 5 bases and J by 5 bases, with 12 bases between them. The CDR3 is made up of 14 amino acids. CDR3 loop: CASSPGQRNEKLFF. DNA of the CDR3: TGTGCCAGTAGTCCGGGACAACGAAATGAAAAACTGTTTTTT.

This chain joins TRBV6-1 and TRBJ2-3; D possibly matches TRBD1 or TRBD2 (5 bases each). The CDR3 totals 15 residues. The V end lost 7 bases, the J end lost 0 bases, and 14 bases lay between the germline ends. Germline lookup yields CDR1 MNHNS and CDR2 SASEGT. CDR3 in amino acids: CASTRGASSTDTQYF. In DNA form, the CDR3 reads TGTGCCAGCACTCGAGGGGCGTCTAGCACAGATACGCAGTATTTT.

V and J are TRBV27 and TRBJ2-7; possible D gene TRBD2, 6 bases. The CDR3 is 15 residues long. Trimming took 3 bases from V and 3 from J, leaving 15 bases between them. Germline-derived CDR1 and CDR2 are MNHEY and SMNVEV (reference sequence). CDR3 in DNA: TGTGCCAGCAGTTTCGGCGGGACCCCAAACTACGAGCAGTACTTC. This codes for CASSFGGTPNYEQYF.

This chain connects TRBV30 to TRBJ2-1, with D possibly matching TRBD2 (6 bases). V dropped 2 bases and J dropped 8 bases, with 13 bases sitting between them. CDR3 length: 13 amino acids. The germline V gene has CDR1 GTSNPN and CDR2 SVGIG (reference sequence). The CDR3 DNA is TGTGCCTGGAGTTGGACTACCCAGGATGAGCAGTTCTTC. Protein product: CAWSWTTQDEQFF.

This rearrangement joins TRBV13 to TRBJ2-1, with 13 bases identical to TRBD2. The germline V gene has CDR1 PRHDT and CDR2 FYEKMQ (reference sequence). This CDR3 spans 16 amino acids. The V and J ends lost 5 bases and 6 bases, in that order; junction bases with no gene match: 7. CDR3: CASSVRTSGSINEQFF. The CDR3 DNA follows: TGTGCCAGCAGCGTGAGGACTAGCGGGAGCATCAATGAGCAGTTCTTC.

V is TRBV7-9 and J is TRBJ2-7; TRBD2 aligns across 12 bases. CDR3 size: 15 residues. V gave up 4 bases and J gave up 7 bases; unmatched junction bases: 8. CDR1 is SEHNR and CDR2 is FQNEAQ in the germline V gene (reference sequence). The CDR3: CASSYDSSGRGEQYF. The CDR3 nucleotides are TGTGCCAGCAGCTACGACTCTAGCGGGAGGGGAGAGCAGTACTTC.

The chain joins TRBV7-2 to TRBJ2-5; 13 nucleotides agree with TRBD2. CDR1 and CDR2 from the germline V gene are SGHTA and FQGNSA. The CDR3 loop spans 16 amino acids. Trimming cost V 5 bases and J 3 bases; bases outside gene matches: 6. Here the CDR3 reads CASSTPGTSGKETQYF. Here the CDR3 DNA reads TGTGCCAGCAGCACCCCCGGGACTAGCGGGAAAGAGACCCAGTACTTC.

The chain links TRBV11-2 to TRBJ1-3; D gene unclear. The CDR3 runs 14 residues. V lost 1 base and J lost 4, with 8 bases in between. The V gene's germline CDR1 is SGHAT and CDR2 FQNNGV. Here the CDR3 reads CASSLGPSGNTIYF. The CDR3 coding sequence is TGTGCCAGCAGCTTAGGGCCCTCCGGAAACACCATATATTTT.

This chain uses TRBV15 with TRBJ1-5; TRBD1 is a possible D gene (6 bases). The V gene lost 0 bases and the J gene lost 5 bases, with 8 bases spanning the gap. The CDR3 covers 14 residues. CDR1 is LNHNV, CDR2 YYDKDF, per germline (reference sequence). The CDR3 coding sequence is TGTGCCACCAGCAGAGATAAGGGGGATCAGCCCCAGCATTTT. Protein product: CATSRDKGDQPQHF.

CDR3 sequence reads: CASSYSGQTWDTQYF. Here the CDR3 DNA reads TGTGCCAGCAGTTACTCGGGACAGACGTGGGATACGCAGTATTTT. The V gene is TRBV6-5, the J gene TRBJ2-3; 7 bases match TRBD1. Germline V gives CDR1 MNHEY, CDR2 SVGAGI. The CDR3 has 15 amino acids. V shed 0 bases, J shed 6 bases, and the junction held 6 bases outside the gene matches.

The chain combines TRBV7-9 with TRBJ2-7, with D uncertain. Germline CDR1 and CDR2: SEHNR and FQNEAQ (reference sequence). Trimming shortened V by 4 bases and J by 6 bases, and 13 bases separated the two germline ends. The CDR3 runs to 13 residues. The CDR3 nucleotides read TGTGCCAGCAGCTACCCTGGACGCCCCGAGCAGTACTTC. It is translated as CASSYPGRPEQYF.

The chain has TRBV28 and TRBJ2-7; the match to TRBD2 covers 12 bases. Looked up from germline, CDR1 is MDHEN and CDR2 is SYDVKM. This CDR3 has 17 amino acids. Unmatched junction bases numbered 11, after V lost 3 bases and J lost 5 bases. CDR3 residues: CASSLPSGRDYGNEQYF. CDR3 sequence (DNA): TGTGCCAGCAGTTTGCCTAGCGGGAGGGATTACGGTAACGAGCAGTACTTC.

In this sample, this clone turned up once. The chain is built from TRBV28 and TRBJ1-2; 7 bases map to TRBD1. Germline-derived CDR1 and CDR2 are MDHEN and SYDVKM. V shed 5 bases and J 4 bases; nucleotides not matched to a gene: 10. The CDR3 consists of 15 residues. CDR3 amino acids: CASSLDRDPVYGYTF. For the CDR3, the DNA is TGTGCCAGCAGTCTAGACAGGGATCCCGTCTATGGCTACACCTTC.

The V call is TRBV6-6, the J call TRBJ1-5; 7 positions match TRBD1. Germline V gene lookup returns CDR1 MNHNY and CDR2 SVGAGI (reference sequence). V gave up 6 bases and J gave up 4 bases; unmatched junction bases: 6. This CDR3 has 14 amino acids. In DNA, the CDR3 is TGTGCCAGCAGCGCAGGGACAGCAAATCAGCCCCAGCATTTT. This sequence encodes CASSAGTANQPQHF.